The present T cell receptor (beta chain) was sequenced within a study of graft-versus-host responses after intestinal transplantation. Study-level information: Anti-thymocyte globulin was used for induction in all recipients, who then took tacrolimus and steroids for 3 to 4 years.

Using immunoSEQ multiplex PCR, the repertoire was profiled, and TCRdb retains in-frame clones only, with some absent. The sample consists of 21,000 or so clones, 50% to 65% of them appearing once. Study outcomes and limitations: Some GvH clones appeared in ileal mucosa or blood before recipient bone marrow.

The CDR3 is 13 residues long. Germline values: CDR1 SGHKS, CDR2 YYEKEE (reference sequence). V was cut by 6 bases and J by 4 bases, with 13 bases left in between. Responders (approximately 200,000, CFSE-labeled) met approximately 200,000 stimulators that were irradiated and violet-dye-labeled. Proliferating responders of the CD3+CD4+ and CD3+CD8+ phenotypes with low CFSE were sorted after the reaction. This chain connects TRBV5-5 to TRBJ1-2; D perhaps matches TRBD1 (6 bases). Specimen: alloreactive CD4+ T cells from a mixed lymphocyte reaction culture, collected before intestinal transplant. Subset meaning: CFSE-low proliferating T cells sorted from approximately six-day pre-transplant mixed lymphocyte reaction (GvH or HvG direction). This clonotype was sampled from a human patient who received an intestinal transplant. The CDR3 sequence: CASNTGMAYGYTF. The CDR3 nucleotides are TGTGCCAGCAATACAGGGATGGCCTATGGCTACACCTTC. The full variable domain, its missing parts supplied by reference TRBV5-5 and TRBJ1-2, is DAGVTQSPTHLIKTRGQQVTLRCSPISGHKSVSWYQQVLGQGPQFIFQYYEKEERGRGNFPDRFSARQFPNYSSELNVNALLLGDSALYLCASNTGMAYGYTFGSGTRLTVV.